The 28 T cell receptor beta chains listed next were all sequenced from one sample in a study of neurological immune-mediated disorders. TCRdb recomputed calls from the 5' RACE reads with MiXCR, one row per CDR3 protein. The profile shows under 80,000 distinct CDR3 sequences, around 4.7% of them singletons. Sequences were obtained from PBMCs. The receptor set was obtained from a woman aged 50 to 65 with multiple sclerosis.

This clonotype was counted many times. This rearrangement joins TRBV11-2 to TRBJ2-7, with 9 nucleotides matching TRBD1. With 5 bases clipped from V and 9 bases from J, the junction kept 8 bases outside the gene matches. The CDR3 is 13 residues long. CDR1 is SGHAT, CDR2 FQNNGV, per germline. The CDR3 protein is CASSPGQGRLQYV. DNA of the CDR3: TGTGCCAGCAGCCCGGGACAGGGAAGATTGCAGTACGTC.

This clonotype was observed at least ten times. The chain links TRBV12-5 to TRBJ1-5, with D unresolved. CDR1 and CDR2 from the germline V gene are LGHNT and FRNRAP. Trimming pared 1 base from V and 6 bases from J, leaving 13 bases between. The CDR3 sequence is 15 residues long. In DNA, the CDR3 is TGTGCTAGTGGTTTGGGGCAACACCCCACTCAGCCCCAGCATTTT. The encoded protein is CASGLGQHPTQPQHF.

The V call is TRBV5-1, the J call TRBJ1-3; TRBD1 matches 7 bases. Unmatched junction bases numbered 10, after V lost 4 bases and J lost 0 bases. The CDR3 contains 17 residues. Germline V gene sequence: CDR1 SGHRS, CDR2 YFSETQ. The CDR3 bases are TGCGCCAGCAGCAGGGCCACTGGGACAGCCTCTGGAAACACCATATATTTT. This gives the protein CASSRATGTASGNTIYF.

This clonotype appeared many times. The genes are TRBV9 and TRBJ2-3; D unclear. The CDR3 loop spans 15 amino acids. V lost 2 bases, J lost 5 bases, and 15 bases lay in between. Germline CDR1 and CDR2: SGDLS and YYNGEE. Written as DNA, the CDR3 is TGTGCCAGCAGCGTCCTGGGAAATGCACAAGATACGCAGTATTTT. It specifies CASSVLGNAQDTQYF.

The table lists this clonotype with many counts. The chain is built from TRBV6-2 or TRBV6-3 and TRBJ1-1, with D possibly being TRBD1 (5 bases). V was shortened by 7 bases and J by 5 bases, with 14 bases between the two germline ends. The CDR3 has 13 residues. Germline V gene sequence: CDR1 MNHEY, CDR2 SVGEGT. The CDR3 loop reads CASTQGWGTEAFF. In DNA, the CDR3 is TGTGCCAGCACCCAAGGATGGGGGACTGAAGCTTTCTTT.

This clonotype was seen at least ten times. This chain joins TRBV5-5 and TRBJ2-2; no firm D call. The CDR3 contains 14 residues. With 0 bases removed from V and 6 bases from J, the gap between germline ends came to 9 bases. Per germline, CDR1 SGHKS and CDR2 YYEKEE (reference sequence). The CDR3 DNA reads as TGTGCCAGCAGCTTGGTAGGAAGGTCCGGGGAGCTGTTTTTT. Protein: CASSLVGRSGELFF. The entire variable domain, with the rest obtained from reference TRBV5-5 and TRBJ2-2, is as follows: DAGVTQSPTHLIKTRGQQVTLRCSPISGHKSVSWYQQVLGQGPQFIFQYYEKEERGRGNFPDRFSARQFPNYSSELNVNALLLGDSALYLCASSLVGRSGELFFGEGSRLTVL.

This clonotype was counted only a few times. A read error may explain this, as a much larger clone is one base away. This sequence joins TRBV29-1 and TRBJ2-7, with a tentative D call TRBD2 (5 bases). CDR1 and CDR2 from the germline V gene are SQVTM and ANQGSEA. This CDR3 has 12 residues. With 8 bases removed from V and 3 bases from J, the gap between germline ends came to 14 bases. CDR3 in DNA: TGCAGCTACCGGGAAGCTAGCTACGAGCAGTACTTC. Its translation: CSYREASYEQYF.

In this sample, this clonotype turned up many times. The rearrangement joins TRBV14 to TRBJ2-6; D gene unclear. Trimming removed 4 bases at V and 0 bases at J, with 13 bases between. This CDR3 has 17 amino acids. Looked up from germline, CDR1 is SGHDN and CDR2 is FVKESK. In DNA, the CDR3 is TGTGCCAGCAGCCTCATCGTTTGGGACTCTGGGGCCAACGTCCTGACTTTC. This translates into CASSLIVWDSGANVLTF.

The chain uses TRBV5-1 and TRBJ2-7; 7 positions match TRBD1. V trimming: 0 bases; J trimming: 2 bases; junction bases outside the gene matches: 5. Per germline, CDR1 SGHRS and CDR2 YFSETQ. The CDR3 length is 15 residues. CDR3 sequence: CASSLASGGPYEQYV. CDR3 in DNA: TGCGCCAGCAGCTTGGCTTCAGGGGGTCCCTACGAGCAGTACGTC.

The chain couples TRBV2 to TRBJ1-5, with TRBD1 matching 9 bases. V was clipped by 10 bases and J by 6 bases; unmatched bases: 10. Germline loops: CDR1 SNHLY, CDR2 FYNNEI. This CDR3 has 14 amino acids. The CDR3 region is CATAGGQGSQPQHF. The CDR3 coding sequence is TGTGCCACCGCGGGGGGACAGGGCAGTCAGCCCCAGCATTTT.

This clonotype was seen more than once but under ten times. The chain recombines TRBV21-1 with TRBJ2-1; TRBD2 is taken as the D call from the table, unchecked against the DNA. TRBV21-1 is assigned pseudogene status. CDR3 length: 14 amino acids. In DNA form, the CDR3 reads TGTGCCAGCACCTGCTGGAGGGGGAAGAATGAGCAGTTCTTC. Translating gives CASTCWRGKNEQFF.

This clonotype appeared many times. The rearrangement uses TRBV6-6 and TRBJ1-4; 9 nucleotides line up with TRBD1. Germline V lookup: CDR1 MNHNY, CDR2 SVGAGI (reference sequence). Trimming removed 2 bases from V and 5 bases from J; junction bases left unmatched: 3. The CDR3 spans 15 residues. This chain's CDR3 is CASSYPGTGNEKLFF. As DNA, the CDR3 is TGTGCCAGCAGTTACCCGGGGACAGGGAATGAAAAACTGTTTTTT.

This clonotype was seen many times. The chain carries TRBV20-1 and TRBJ1-1; D remains unclear. Germline CDR1 and CDR2: DFQATT and SNEGSKA (reference sequence). The V end lost 1 base, the J end lost 1 base, and 7 bases lay between the germline ends. This CDR3 region has 13 residues. The CDR3 sequence is CSARGNKNTEAFF. CDR3 coding DNA: TGCAGTGCTAGAGGGAACAAGAACACTGAAGCTTTCTTT.

This clonotype was observed at least ten times. V usage is TRBV6-2 or TRBV6-3 and J usage is TRBJ2-5, with 10 bases that match TRBD1. The length of the CDR3 is 15 residues. Trimming at V came to 6 bases and at J to 4 bases, leaving 8 bases not matched to a gene. Looked up from germline, CDR1 is MNHEY and CDR2 is SVGEGT. The CDR3 bases are TGTGCCAGCAGACGAGGACAGGGGGAGTTAGAGACCCAGTACTTC. It encodes CASRRGQGELETQYF.

The sample holds many counts of this clonotype. The chain is built from TRBV12-3 or TRBV12-4 and TRBJ2-2; the D gene is possibly TRBD1 (5 bases). The CDR3 has 15 residues. Trimming pared 5 bases from V and 4 bases from J, leaving 14 bases between. The CDR3 DNA follows: TGTGCCAGCAGTAACGCAGGGCGAGGCACCGGGGAGCTGTTTTTT. Protein product: CASSNAGRGTGELFF.

This clonotype was seen at least ten times. This rearrangement joins TRBV2 to TRBJ1-6, with unresolved D. The V and J ends lost 5 bases and 10 bases respectively, with 9 bases between them. The CDR3 runs to 12 residues. Germline values: CDR1 SNHLY, CDR2 FYNNEI. CDR3 bases: TGTGCCAGCAGTCTTGGCGGATCACCCCTCCACTTT. This sequence encodes CASSLGGSPLHF.

This clonotype occurred many times. Germline and junction disagree at one end, which may indicate a read error. This chain joins TRBV7-2 and TRBJ2-5; D call uncertain. The CDR3 loop spans 14 amino acids. In germline, CDR1 is SGHTA, CDR2 FQGNSA. The CDR3 is CASSFNPGQATQYF. Written as DNA, the CDR3 is TGTGCCAGCAGCTTTAATCCGGGTCAAGCGACCCAGTACTTC.

A word on this clonotype: One end of the junction is discordant with germline, which a read error may explain. The chain uses TRBV10-3 and TRBJ1-6, with TRBD1 matching 9 bases. The CDR3 has 16 residues. Germline values: CDR1 ENHRY, CDR2 SYGVKD. In nucleotides, the CDR3 is TGTGCCATCAGTGACGGTCTAGGGGACAGGGACTCACCCCTACACTTT. Translation: CAISDGLGDRDSPLHF.

The sample holds many counts of this clonotype. CDR3 nucleotides: TGTGCCAGCAGTCCGAACTACGAGCAGTACTTC. Protein sequence: CASSPNYEQYF. The rearrangement joins TRBV28 to TRBJ2-7; D call uncertain. V gave up 5 bases and J gave up 3 bases, with 5 bases separating them. Germline CDR1 reads MDHEN; CDR2 reads SYDVKM. The CDR3 consists of 11 residues. The variable domain in full, completed from reference TRBV28 and TRBJ2-7, reads DVKVTQSSRYLVKRTGEKVFLECVQDMDHENMFWYRQDPGLGLRLIYFSYDVKMKEKGDIPEGYSVSREKKERFSLILESASTNQTSMYLCASSPNYEQYFGPGTRLTVT.

This clonotype was seen ten or more times. The V gene is TRBV28, the J gene TRBJ2-7; D unresolved. With 0 bases removed from V and 2 bases from J, the gap between germline ends came to 11 bases. Germline assignment: CDR1 MDHEN and CDR2 SYDVKM. The CDR3 loop spans 15 amino acids. In nucleotides, the CDR3 is TGTGCCAGCAGTTTATGGGAGAACGAAGCCTACGAGCAGTACTTC. Protein: CASSLWENEAYEQYF. The full variable domain, rest sourced from reference TRBV28 and TRBJ2-7, is DVKVTQSSRYLVKRTGEKVFLECVQDMDHENMFWYRQDPGLGLRLIYFSYDVKMKEKGDIPEGYSVSREKKERFSLILESASTNQTSMYLCASSLWENEAYEQYFGPGTRLTVT.

This clonotype occurred many times. The chain carries TRBV10-3 and TRBJ1-1; D gene unclear. CDR3 length: 13 residues. CDR1 is ENHRY, CDR2 SYGVKD, per germline. Trimming left V 2 bases short and J 1 base short, with 5 bases between. The DNA of the CDR3 is TGTGCCATCAGTGAGACGGGGAACACTGAAGCTTTCTTT. Amino acids: CAISETGNTEAFF.

Comment on this clonotype: A read error is possible here, since a much larger clone lies one base away. The final CDR3 position lacks the conserved phenylalanine or tryptophan, pointing to a likely read error. This chain uses TRBV4-1 with TRBJ1-2; D is ambiguous. V gave up 0 bases and J gave up 10 bases, with 9 bases separating them. CDR3 length: 12 amino acids. The germline CDR1 and CDR2 sequences are MGHRA and YSYEKL. The CDR3 DNA sequence: TGCGCCAGCAGCCAAGATCGAATCCTCTACACCTGC. It translates to CASSQDRILYTC.

Note on this clonotype: Since a much larger clone is just one base distant, this may be a read error. The chain combines TRBV10-2 with TRBJ2-3; the D is unclear. Deletions cut 10 bases from V and 4 bases from J, with 15 bases between. In germline, CDR1 is WSHSY, CDR2 SAAADI. The CDR3 is 13 amino acids. As DNA, the CDR3 is TGCGCCATCCGATGGGAAGCATCAGATACGCAGTATTTT. Translating it yields CAIRWEASDTQYF.

This clonotype was seen many times. The genes are TRBV29-1 and TRBJ1-1; D remains unclear. The length of the CDR3 is 15 residues. Per germline, CDR1 SQVTM and CDR2 ANQGSEA. Trimming removed 4 bases at V and 0 bases at J, with 15 bases between. DNA for the CDR3: TGCAGCGTTGCCCCGGGGTGGGGAATGAACACTGAAGCTTTCTTT. This translates into CSVAPGWGMNTEAFF.

This clonotype was recorded many times. J is TRBJ2-7 and V is TRBV20-1; unclear D gene. V gave up 7 bases and J gave up 3 bases, with 7 bases separating them. This CDR3 has 10 residues. Germline loops: CDR1 DFQATT, CDR2 SNEGSKA (reference sequence). The CDR3 DNA reads TGCAGTGGGCGGAACTACGAGCAGTACTTC. Translation gives CSGRNYEQYF.

This clonotype was counted many times. The gene calls are TRBV28 and TRBJ1-5; D is possibly TRBD1 (5 bases). This CDR3 spans 16 amino acids. Germline V gene data show CDR1 as MDHEN and CDR2 as SYDVKM. V was trimmed by 8 bases and J by 1 base, leaving 18 bases between them. The CDR3, as DNA: TGTGCCAGCCTCCTTCAGGGTGGCCAGAGCAATCAGCCCCAGCATTTT. It translates to CASLLQGGQSNQPQHF.

This clonotype was recorded many times. This chain joins TRBV29-1 and TRBJ2-7; no clear D. The germline V gene encodes CDR1 SQVTM and CDR2 ANQGSEA. V gave up 6 bases and J gave up 4 bases, with 16 bases separating them. The CDR3 sequence is 13 residues long. This chain's CDR3 is CSVVPRSGYEQYF. The CDR3 nucleotides are TGCAGCGTCGTGCCCCGATCCGGGTACGAGCAGTACTTC.

This clonotype showed up many times. The V and J genes are TRBV6-2 or TRBV6-3 and TRBJ1-1; TRBD1 matches 7 bases. This CDR3 has 14 amino acids. Per the germline V gene, CDR1 is MNHEY and CDR2 is SVGEGT. The trim removed 0 bases at V and 5 bases at J, leaving 3 bases unmatched. The CDR3 DNA follows: TGTGCCAGCAGTTACTCGACAGGGAGGACTGAAGCTTTCTTT. Its translation: CASSYSTGRTEAFF.